Listed below are T cell receptor beta chains from one sample, sequenced in a study of blood T cells in healthy people across ages. TCRdb ran MiXCR on the 5' RACE reads and lists one entry per CDR3 protein. The table lists over 500,000 distinct CDR3 sequences, around 27% of them singletons. This same sample was also taken into another study, of T cells of mothers and their children.

The sample taken for sequencing was blood. These receptors were taken from a boy between 2 and 15 years old in good health. Both conserved end residues are part of each CDR3. Each record gives: CDR3 length, V gene, D gene, CDR3 protein. D genes are given only for firm matches.

>14|TRBV7-9|-
CASSFALGTDTQYF
>14|TRBV6-5|-
CASSFYPQNYEQYF
>17|TRBV7-9|-
CASSLIARIGSNEKLFF
>12|TRBV20-1|-
CRGAGSYNEQFF
>16|TRBV5-1|TRBD2
CASSLGSGRTTYEQYF
>14|TRBV12-3/TRBV12-4|-
CASSPTEGQETQYF
>11|TRBV12-5|-
CASGLSETQYF
>13|TRBV6-1|-
CASGRDLTYEQYF
>14|TRBV12-3/TRBV12-4|-
CASSFLGSAGGQFF
>17|TRBV2|TRBD1
CASRPGQGAHMGEKLFF
>17|TRBV19|TRBD1
CASIRSPGTANTGELFF
>15|TRBV20-1|TRBD2
CSASALAGNTDTQYF
>13|TRBV14|-
CASSLRLGGMEFF
>13|TRBV4-1|-
CASSHVIRETQYF
>19|TRBV10-2|-
CASSELGLAGLFGTDTQYF
>16|TRBV7-8|TRBD2
CASSSPLAGNQETQYF
>16|TRBV7-2|TRBD2
CASSSRGGPNTGELFF
>15|TRBV20-1|TRBD2
CSAGPTSPSWNTRYF
>15|TRBV30|TRBD1
CAWSVSGTVNYGYTF
>14|TRBV5-1|-
CASSLAGRGSPLHF
>22|TRBV6-2/TRBV6-3|TRBD2
CASSPSRHHPWGTSGYQETQYF
>12|TRBV12-5|-
CASAIGNTEAFF
>19|TRBV6-1|TRBD1
CASTKLAGQGEDWEETQYF
>15|TRBV2|TRBD1
CASRAQGLSSYEQYF
>14|TRBV5-1|TRBD2
CASKLAGTEETQYF
>10|TRBV29-1|-
CSGRCYEQYF
>17|TRBV21-1|-
CASSKDGREGGTDTQYF
>18|TRBV4-3|TRBD1
CASSPRKILQGSSEKLFF
>20|TRBV12-3/TRBV12-4|TRBD2
CASSFPWTSGRARSYNEQFF
>11|TRBV20-1|-
CSARVGGTQYF
>16|TRBV7-2|TRBD2
CASSLGPSGVTYEQYF
>15|TRBV5-6|-
CASSYALALQETQYF
>12|TRBV7-8|TRBD1
CASSSGQRGYTF
>13|TRBV7-2|TRBD2
CASSSGLAGSPYF
>16|TRBV7-2|TRBD2
CASSSVGRGYRDEQFF
>15|TRBV3-1|-
CASSLRGARYNEQFF
>13|TRBV12-3/TRBV12-4|-
CASSRDFGNEQFF
>14|TRBV12-3/TRBV12-4|-
CASTLGGRPDTQYF
>14|TRBV11-2|-
CASSLETGRNVLTF
>17|TRBV10-3|TRBD1
CAISEGQGSATNEKLFF
>16|TRBV6-1|TRBD1
CASSAWDSSYNSPLHF
>14|TRBV20-1|TRBD1
CSARGGTGLGEQYF
>15|TRBV3-1|TRBD1
CASSQQGVTKNIQYF
>12|TRBV20-1|-
CSRGGSYNEQFF
>14|TRBV27|-
CASSLRKSSDTQYF
>15|TRBV5-1|-
CASSLRDNGRETQYF
>14|TRBV20-1|TRBD2
CSASGGTVQETQYF
>13|TRBV3-1|-
CASSQGTQETQYF
>15|TRBV28|-
CASSFDGDLQETQYF
>14|TRBV7-2|TRBD2
CASSLNPAGNEQYF
>13|TRBV10-2|-
CASSPGMGEKLFF
>15|TRBV3-1|-
CASSLQGILKETQYF
>18|TRBV20-1|TRBD2
CSASPGLAGPWEENIQYF
>15|TRBV7-2|TRBD2
CASSPGLAGRNIQYF
>14|TRBV3-1|-
CASSRDQGRATQYF
>15|TRBV20-1|-
CSARVRTGLLETQYF
>15|TRBV10-3|-
CAISESYEGFYGYTF